These 20 T cell receptor beta chains originate from one sample sequenced in a study of Ad26.COV2.S vaccination and SARS-CoV-2 variants. TCRdb keeps only in-frame clones here, not all; method: immunoSEQ multiplex PCR. The data hold around 86,000 clones, with more than 65% observed a single time. Sequencing was performed on peripheral blood, taken after recovery from COVID-19. The receptors were sampled from a human donor who had recovered from COVID-19.

This chain connects TRBV10-2 to TRBJ2-2; 8 bases agree with TRBD1. Germline V lookup: CDR1 WSHSY, CDR2 SAAADI. The J segment lost 0 bases and the V segment lost 2 bases, leaving 8 bases of the junction unmatched. This CDR3 spans 18 amino acids. This chain's CDR3 is CASSENRDRIANTGELFF. The CDR3 DNA is TGCGCCAGCAGTGAGAACCGGGACAGGATAGCGAACACCGGGGAGCTGTTTTTT.

The V call is TRBV24-1, the J call TRBJ1-5; no clear D. Trimming removed 3 bases from V and 7 bases from J, with 9 bases in between. CDR1 and CDR2 from the germline V gene are KGHDR and SFDVKD. The CDR3 extends over 13 amino acids. Written as DNA, the CDR3 is TGTGCCACCAGTGATAGATCAAGCCAGCCCCAGCATTTT. This codes for CATSDRSSQPQHF.

This sequence joins TRBV29-1 and TRBJ2-7; D possibly uses TRBD1 or TRBD2 (5 bases each). Between the trimmed V and J ends, which lost 8 bases and 2 bases, there was a span of 16 bases. This CDR3 is 13 amino acids long. CDR1 is SQVTM, CDR2 ANQGSEA, per germline. The CDR3 loop reads CSSWDPLTYEQYF. CDR3 nucleotides: TGCAGCTCGTGGGACCCACTTACCTACGAGCAGTACTTC.

This chain joins TRBV13 and TRBJ2-7, with 7 bases matching TRBD2. The CDR3 sequence is 15 residues long. Per the germline V gene, CDR1 is PRHDT and CDR2 is FYEKMQ (reference sequence). The trim removed 0 bases at V and 2 bases at J, leaving 4 bases unmatched. The DNA of the CDR3 is TGTGCCAGCAGCTTAGGACTAGCGCGTACCTACGAGCAGTACTTC. Its translation is CASSLGLARTYEQYF. Full variable domain (remainder filled in from reference TRBV13 and TRBJ2-7): AAGVIQSPRHLIKEKRETATLKCYPIPRHDTVYWYQQGPGQDPQFLISFYEKMQSDKGSIPDRFSAQQFSDYHSELNMSSLELGDSALYFCASSLGLARTYEQYFGPGTRLTVT.

The chain recombines TRBV2 with TRBJ2-3; D call uncertain. Germline V gene lookup returns CDR1 SNHLY and CDR2 FYNNEI. V was clipped by 6 bases and J by 4 bases, with 14 bases between them. The length of the CDR3 is 14 residues. CDR3 amino acids: CASRVPFGADTQYF. CDR3 in DNA: TGTGCCAGCAGGGTACCATTTGGAGCAGATACGCAGTATTTT. The full variable domain, with the rest looked up from reference TRBV2 and TRBJ2-3, is EPEVTQTPSHQVTQMGQEVILRCVPISNHLYFYWYRQILGQKVEFLVSFYNNEISEKSEIFDDQFSVERPDGSNFTLKIRSTKLEDSAMYFCASRVPFGADTQYFGPGTRLTVL.

The chain joins TRBV3-1 (or the pseudogene TRBV3-2) to TRBJ2-7; 7 positions agree with TRBD2. The junction had 14 bases not matched to a gene; V was cut back by 1 base and J by 5 bases. Germline-derived CDR1 and CDR2 are LGHDT and YNNKEL (reference sequence). The CDR3 covers 17 residues. The CDR3 region is CASSQATSAPAIHEQYF. The CDR3 region has the DNA TGTGCCAGCAGCCAAGCCACTAGCGCCCCAGCGATCCACGAGCAGTACTTC.

The chain couples TRBV6-5 to TRBJ1-1; unclear D gene. The length of the CDR3 is 14 residues. Germline assignment: CDR1 MNHEY and CDR2 SVGAGI. The V gene lost 2 bases and the J gene lost 9 bases, with 16 bases spanning the gap. Here the CDR3 DNA reads TGTGCCAGCAGTTACCTGGAACGGCCACCCAAAGCTTTCTTT. Its protein product is CASSYLERPPKAFF.

The chain combines TRBV7-9 with TRBJ2-3, with TRBD2 identical over 8 bases. Germline V gene lookup returns CDR1 SEHNR and CDR2 FQNEAQ (reference sequence). This CDR3 is built from 19 residues. Trimming cost V 3 bases and J 5 bases; bases outside gene matches: 19. CDR3 in DNA: TGTGCCAGCAGCTTCGACCTAGTCATAGCGGGACTTGGAGTAGATACGCAGTATTTT. This encodes CASSFDLVIAGLGVDTQYF.

The rearrangement links TRBV5-5 to TRBJ2-1; TRBD1 aligns across 7 bases. The germline gives CDR1 SGHKS, CDR2 YYEKEE (reference sequence). V trimming: 1 base; J trimming: 3 bases; junction bases outside the gene matches: 13. This CDR3 is 18 amino acids long. CDR3 nucleotides: TGTGCCAGCAGCTTGTATTCCGGGCAGGGGGTCTTCTACAATGAGCAGTTCTTC. Protein product: CASSLYSGQGVFYNEQFF.

This clone has a handful of counts. The gene calls are TRBV9 and TRBJ2-2; D gene unclear. Germline CDR1 is SGDLS and CDR2 is YYNGEE. This CDR3 has 13 residues. V gave up 3 bases and J gave up 7 bases, with 10 bases separating them. Written as DNA, the CDR3 is TGTGCCAGCAGCGAATCGCTGGACGGGGAGCTGTTTTTT. Amino acids: CASSESLDGELFF.

The chain joins TRBV28 to TRBJ1-5; no firm D call. CDR1 MDHEN and CDR2 SYDVKM come from the germline V gene. The CDR3 is 12 residues long. Trimming stripped 5 bases from V and 4 bases from J, with 6 bases between. CDR3 DNA sequence: TGTGCCAGCAGTGACCAAAATCAGCCCCAGCATTTT. It encodes CASSDQNQPQHF.

The rearrangement joins TRBV6-6 to TRBJ2-2; maybe TRBD2 (5 bases). V shed 3 bases and J shed 6 bases, with 8 bases lying between them. CDR3 length: 13 residues. Germline lookup yields CDR1 MNHNY and CDR2 SVGAGI (reference sequence). In DNA form, the CDR3 reads TGTGCCAGCAGTTATTGGCGGGCCGGGGAGCTGTTTTTT. It encodes CASSYWRAGELFF.

This rearrangement joins TRBV4-3 to TRBJ2-7; D is ambiguous. CDR3 length: 15 amino acids. Germline CDR1 LGHNA, CDR2 YSLEER. V was cut by 2 bases and J by 2 bases, with 13 bases left in between. This chain's CDR3 is CASSQLFAGPYEQYF. The DNA of the CDR3 is TGCGCCAGCAGCCAACTGTTCGCCGGCCCCTACGAGCAGTACTTC.

The rearrangement uses TRBV7-2 and TRBJ2-3; TRBD1 might be the D (5 bases). The CDR3 covers 15 residues. V was trimmed by 2 bases and J by 1 base, leaving 10 bases between them. CDR1 and CDR2 from the germline V gene are SGHTA and FQGNSA. CDR3: CASSLTGARTDTQYF. CDR3 sequence (DNA): TGTGCCAGCAGCTTAACAGGCGCCCGCACAGATACGCAGTATTTT.

V is TRBV7-9 and J is TRBJ1-1; the match to TRBD1 covers 7 bases. This CDR3 is built from 15 residues. J gave up 1 base and V 1 base, and 3 bases lay outside the gene matches. CDR1 SEHNR and CDR2 FQNEAQ come from the germline V gene (reference sequence). Here the CDR3 DNA reads TGTGCCAGCAGCTTAGGAGGGACAGCGAACACTGAAGCTTTCTTT. Protein product: CASSLGGTANTEAFF.

The chain is built from TRBV28 and TRBJ2-3; no clear D gene. In germline, CDR1 is MDHEN, CDR2 SYDVKM. Trimming cost V 3 bases and J 15 bases, with 19 bases left between them. This CDR3 has 13 residues. This CDR3 reads CASSFVPSVDLYF. The DNA for the CDR3 is TGTGCCAGCAGTTTTGTACCGAGCGTTGATTTATATTTT.

The sample holds a few counts of this clone. V gene TRBV9 combines with J gene TRBJ1-3; weak D call: TRBD1 (6 bases). The CDR3 consists of 16 residues. V was clipped by 0 bases and J by 4 bases, with 14 bases between them. Germline-derived CDR1 and CDR2 are SGDLS and YYNGEE. The CDR3 loop reads CASSVEAGALGNTIYF. CDR3 DNA sequence: TGTGCCAGCAGCGTAGAGGCGGGGGCGCTGGGAAACACCATATATTTT.

The rearrangement joins TRBV27 to TRBJ1-6; weak D call: TRBD1 (6 bases). The V and J ends lost 6 bases and 8 bases respectively, with 20 bases between them. CDR1 and CDR2 (germline): MNHEY, SMNVEV (reference sequence). This CDR3 has 16 amino acids. Written as DNA, the CDR3 is TGTGCCAGCAGCTTTACCCGACAGGTCGGGGATTCACCCCTCCACTTT. It specifies CASSFTRQVGDSPLHF.

This clone was picked up one time. The rearrangement joins TRBV2 to TRBJ1-1; D call uncertain. The ends were cut back, 5 bases at V and 2 bases at J, with 9 bases in the middle. Germline CDR1 is SNHLY and CDR2 is FYNNEI. The CDR3 has 13 residues. The CDR3: CASSYGPNTEAFF. The CDR3 nucleotides are TGTGCCAGCAGTTATGGACCCAACACTGAAGCTTTCTTT.

The chain combines TRBV7-2 with TRBJ1-6, with a possible D match to TRBD1 (6 bases). Trimming removed 5 bases at V and 16 bases at J, with 18 bases between. The CDR3 spans 13 residues. Germline-derived CDR1 and CDR2 are SGHTA and FQGNSA. The CDR3 DNA is TGTGCCAGCAGCCCCAAGACAGGCGCACGGCTCCACTTT. Protein: CASSPKTGARLHF.